This T cell receptor beta chain was obtained from a study of cytomegalovirus exposure and HLA in healthy donors. About the study: Of all 400 or so donors who were genotyped, about 80% belonged to the Caucasian-associated ancestry cluster. Study-wide results and limits: Most TCR sequences were uncommon, yet certain public TCRs appeared in many donors.

The PCR had 60 Vbeta and 13 Jbeta primers. Produced via immunoSEQ multiplex PCR; TCRdb's table is partial and in-frame only. The table shows 95,000 to 110,000 clones, with around 10% occurring only once. Remarks on this clone: No antigen is known for it.

CDR3 size: 13 residues. Germline V gives CDR1 SQVTM, CDR2 ANQGSEA. V was pared by 3 bases and J by 6 bases, with 1 base of the junction left unmatched. This sequence was found in a man aged 40-50 years in good health and CMV-seropositive. The sample was PBMCs. The chain joins TRBV29-1 to TRBJ2-3, with TRBD2 matching 12 bases. The CDR3 loop is CSVETSGSDTQYF. CDR3 bases: TGCAGCGTTGAGACTAGCGGGAGTGATACGCAGTATTTT.